This entry is about one T cell receptor beta chain. Per germline, CDR1 SGHTS and CDR2 YDEGEE. The CDR3 has 16 amino acids. The V gene lost 0 bases and the J gene lost 0 bases, with 11 bases spanning the gap. Here immunoSEQ multiplex PCR was the method, and the copy in TCRdb shows in-frame clones only, minus some. The table includes around 130,000 clones, 85% to 90% detected once. This sample is part of a study of control samples from healthy donors and cancer patients. Sequenced input: blood. This TCR was recovered from a man aged 30 to 39 in good health. The rearrangement uses TRBV5-8 and TRBJ2-3, with D unresolved. The CDR3 reads CASSLGTVASTDTQYF. The CDR3 region has the DNA TGTGCCAGCAGCTTGGGGACGGTTGCTAGCACAGATACGCAGTATTTT.